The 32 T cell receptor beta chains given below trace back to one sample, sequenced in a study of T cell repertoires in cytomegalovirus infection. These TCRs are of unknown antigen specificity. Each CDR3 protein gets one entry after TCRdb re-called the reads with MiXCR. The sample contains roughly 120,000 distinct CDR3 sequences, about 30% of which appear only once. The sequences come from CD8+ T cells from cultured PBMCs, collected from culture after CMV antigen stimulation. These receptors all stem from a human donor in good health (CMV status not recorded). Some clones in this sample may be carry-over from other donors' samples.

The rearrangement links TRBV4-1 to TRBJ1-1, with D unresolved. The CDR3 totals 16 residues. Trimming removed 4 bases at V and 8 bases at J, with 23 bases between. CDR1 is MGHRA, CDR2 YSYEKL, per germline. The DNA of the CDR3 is TGCGCCAGCAGCCCACCCCTTGGAGGGTCTATCTTCGAAGCTTTCTTT. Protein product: CASSPPLGGSIFEAFF.

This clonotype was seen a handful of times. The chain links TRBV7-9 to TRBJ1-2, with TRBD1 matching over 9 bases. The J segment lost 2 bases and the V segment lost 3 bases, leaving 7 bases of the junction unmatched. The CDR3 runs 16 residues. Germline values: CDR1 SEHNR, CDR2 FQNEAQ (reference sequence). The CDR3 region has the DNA TGTGCCAGCAGCTTGCCGGGACAGGGATCAAACTATGGCTACACCTTC. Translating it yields CASSLPGQGSNYGYTF.

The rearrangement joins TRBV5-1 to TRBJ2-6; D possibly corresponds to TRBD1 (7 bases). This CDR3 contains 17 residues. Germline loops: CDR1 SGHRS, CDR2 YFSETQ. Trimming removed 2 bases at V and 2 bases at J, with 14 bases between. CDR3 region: CASSLRQGGTGANVLTF. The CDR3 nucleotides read TGCGCCAGCAGCTTACGACAGGGAGGTACTGGGGCCAACGTCCTGACTTTC.

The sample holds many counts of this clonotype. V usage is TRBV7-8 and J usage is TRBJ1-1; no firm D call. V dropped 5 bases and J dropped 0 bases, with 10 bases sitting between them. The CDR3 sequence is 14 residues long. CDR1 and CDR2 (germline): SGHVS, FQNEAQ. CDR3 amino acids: CASSPDGMNTEAFF. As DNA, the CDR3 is TGTGCCAGCAGCCCTGATGGGATGAACACTGAAGCTTTCTTT. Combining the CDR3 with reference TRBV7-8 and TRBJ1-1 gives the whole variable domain GAGVSQSPRYKVAKRGQDVALRCDPISGHVSLFWYQQALGQGPEFLTYFQNEAQLDKSGLPSDRFFAERPEGSVSTLKIQRTQQEDSAVYLCASSPDGMNTEAFFGQGTRLTVV.

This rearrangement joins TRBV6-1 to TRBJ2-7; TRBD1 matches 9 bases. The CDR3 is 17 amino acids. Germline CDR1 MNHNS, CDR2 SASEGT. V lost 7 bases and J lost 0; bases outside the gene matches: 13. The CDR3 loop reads CASTKDGWTGASYEQYF. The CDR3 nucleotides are TGTGCCAGCACTAAGGACGGATGGACAGGGGCCTCCTACGAGCAGTACTTC.

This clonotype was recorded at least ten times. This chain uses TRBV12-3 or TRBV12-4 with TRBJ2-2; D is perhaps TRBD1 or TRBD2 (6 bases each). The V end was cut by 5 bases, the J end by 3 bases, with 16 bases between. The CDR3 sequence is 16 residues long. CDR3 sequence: CASSHARDTHTGELFF. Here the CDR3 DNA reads TGTGCCAGCAGTCACGCGCGGGACACTCACACCGGGGAGCTGTTTTTT.

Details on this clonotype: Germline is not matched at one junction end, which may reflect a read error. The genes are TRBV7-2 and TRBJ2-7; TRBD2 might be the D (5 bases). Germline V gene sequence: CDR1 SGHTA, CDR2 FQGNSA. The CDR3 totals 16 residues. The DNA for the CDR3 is TGTGTCAGCAGCTTAGCGAGTCAGTTCCCCCCCTACGAGCAGTACTTC. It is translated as CVSSLASQFPPYEQYF.

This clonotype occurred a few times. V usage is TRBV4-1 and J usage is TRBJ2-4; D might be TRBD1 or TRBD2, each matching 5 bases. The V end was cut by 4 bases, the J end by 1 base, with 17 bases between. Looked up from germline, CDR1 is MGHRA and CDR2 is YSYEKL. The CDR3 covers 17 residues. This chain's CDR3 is CASSPRPGAGAKNIQYF. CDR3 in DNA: TGCGCCAGCAGCCCCAGGCCCGGGGCCGGGGCCAAAAACATTCAGTACTTC.

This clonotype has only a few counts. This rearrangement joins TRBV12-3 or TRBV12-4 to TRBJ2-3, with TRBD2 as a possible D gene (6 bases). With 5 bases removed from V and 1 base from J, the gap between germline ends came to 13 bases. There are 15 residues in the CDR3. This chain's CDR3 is CASSAWTGGTDTQYF. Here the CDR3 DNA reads TGTGCCAGCAGTGCCTGGACGGGGGGCACAGATACGCAGTATTTT.

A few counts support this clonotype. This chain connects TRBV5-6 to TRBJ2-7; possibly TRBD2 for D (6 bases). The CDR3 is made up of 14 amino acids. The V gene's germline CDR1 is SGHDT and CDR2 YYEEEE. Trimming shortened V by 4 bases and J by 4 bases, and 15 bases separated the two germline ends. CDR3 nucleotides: TGTGCCAGCAGCAGGGACGGAGGGAGATACGAGCAGTACTTC. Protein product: CASSRDGGRYEQYF. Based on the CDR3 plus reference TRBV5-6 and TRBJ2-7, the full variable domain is DAGVTQSPTHLIKTRGQQVTLRCSPKSGHDTVSWYQQALGQGPQFIFQYYEEEERQRGNFPDRFSGHQFPNYSSELNVNALLLGDSALYLCASSRDGGRYEQYFGPGTRLTVT.

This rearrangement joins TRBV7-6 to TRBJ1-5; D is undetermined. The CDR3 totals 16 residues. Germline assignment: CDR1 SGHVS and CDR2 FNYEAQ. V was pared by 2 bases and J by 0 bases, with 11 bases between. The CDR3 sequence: CASSLHIGGSNQPQHF. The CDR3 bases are TGTGCCAGCAGCTTACATATAGGTGGTAGCAATCAGCCCCAGCATTTT.

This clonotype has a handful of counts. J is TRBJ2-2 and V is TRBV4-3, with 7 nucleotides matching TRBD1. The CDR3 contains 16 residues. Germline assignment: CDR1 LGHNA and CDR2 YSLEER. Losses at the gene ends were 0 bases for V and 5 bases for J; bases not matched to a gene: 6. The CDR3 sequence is CASSQDSRGLTGELFF. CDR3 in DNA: TGCGCCAGCAGCCAAGATTCAAGGGGGCTTACCGGGGAGCTGTTTTTT.

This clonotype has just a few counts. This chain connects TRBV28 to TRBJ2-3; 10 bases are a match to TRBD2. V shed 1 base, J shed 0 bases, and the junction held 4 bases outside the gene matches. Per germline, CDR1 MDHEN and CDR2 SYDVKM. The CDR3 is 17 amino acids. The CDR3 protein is CASSLFLAGASTDTQYF. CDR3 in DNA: TGTGCCAGCAGTTTATTCCTAGCGGGGGCCAGCACAGATACGCAGTATTTT.

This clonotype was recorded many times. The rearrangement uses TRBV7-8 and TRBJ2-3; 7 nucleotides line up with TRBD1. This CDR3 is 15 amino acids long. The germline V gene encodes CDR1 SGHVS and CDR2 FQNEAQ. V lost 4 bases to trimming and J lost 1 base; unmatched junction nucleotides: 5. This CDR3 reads CASSSRTGGTDTQYF. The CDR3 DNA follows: TGTGCCAGCAGCTCCCGGACAGGAGGCACAGATACGCAGTATTTT.

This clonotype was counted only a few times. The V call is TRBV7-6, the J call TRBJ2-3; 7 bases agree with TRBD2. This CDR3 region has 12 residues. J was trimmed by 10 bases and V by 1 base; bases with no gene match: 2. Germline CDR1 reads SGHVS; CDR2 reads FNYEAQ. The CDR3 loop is CASSLGGGAQYF. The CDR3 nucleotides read TGTGCCAGCAGCTTAGGGGGGGGTGCGCAGTATTTT.

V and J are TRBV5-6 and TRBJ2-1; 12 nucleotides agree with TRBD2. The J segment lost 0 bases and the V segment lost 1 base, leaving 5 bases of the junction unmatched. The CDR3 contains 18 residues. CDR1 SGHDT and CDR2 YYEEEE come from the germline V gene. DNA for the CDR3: TGTGCCAGCAGCTTGCGTCTAGCGGGGGGGCTCTCCTACAATGAGCAGTTCTTC. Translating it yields CASSLRLAGGLSYNEQFF.

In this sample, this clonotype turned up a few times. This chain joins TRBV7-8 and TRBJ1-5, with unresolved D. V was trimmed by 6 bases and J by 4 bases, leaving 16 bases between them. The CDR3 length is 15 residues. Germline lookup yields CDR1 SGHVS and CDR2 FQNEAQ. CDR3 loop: CASSPDVNANQPQHF. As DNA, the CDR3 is TGTGCCAGCAGTCCGGACGTAAATGCTAATCAGCCCCAGCATTTT.

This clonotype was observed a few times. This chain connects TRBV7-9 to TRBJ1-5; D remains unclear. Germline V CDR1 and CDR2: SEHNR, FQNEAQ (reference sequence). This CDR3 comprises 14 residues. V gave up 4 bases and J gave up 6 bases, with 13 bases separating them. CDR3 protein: CASSSTERVQPQHF. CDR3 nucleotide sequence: TGTGCCAGCAGCTCAACCGAGAGGGTTCAGCCCCAGCATTTT.

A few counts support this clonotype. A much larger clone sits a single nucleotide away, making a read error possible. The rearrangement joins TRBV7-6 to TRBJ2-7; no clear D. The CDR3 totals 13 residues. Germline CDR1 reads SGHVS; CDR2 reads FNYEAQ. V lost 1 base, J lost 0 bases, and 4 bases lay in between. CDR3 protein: CASSLDGSYEQYF. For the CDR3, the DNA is TGTGCCAGCAGCTTAGACGGCTCCTACGAGCAGTACTTC.

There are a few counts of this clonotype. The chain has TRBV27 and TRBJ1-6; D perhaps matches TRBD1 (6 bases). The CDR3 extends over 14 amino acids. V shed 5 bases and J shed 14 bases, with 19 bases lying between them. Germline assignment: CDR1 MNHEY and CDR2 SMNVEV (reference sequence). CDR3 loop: CASSRGDLRDTLHF. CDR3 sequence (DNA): TGTGCCAGCAGTCGGGGGGACCTCAGGGACACCCTCCACTTT.

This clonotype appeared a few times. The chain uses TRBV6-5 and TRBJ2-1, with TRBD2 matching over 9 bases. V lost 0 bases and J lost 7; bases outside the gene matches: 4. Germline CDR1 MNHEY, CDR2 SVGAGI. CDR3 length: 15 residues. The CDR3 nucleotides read TGTGCCAGCAGTTACTCTACTAGCGGGTTAAATGAGCAGTTCTTC. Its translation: CASSYSTSGLNEQFF.

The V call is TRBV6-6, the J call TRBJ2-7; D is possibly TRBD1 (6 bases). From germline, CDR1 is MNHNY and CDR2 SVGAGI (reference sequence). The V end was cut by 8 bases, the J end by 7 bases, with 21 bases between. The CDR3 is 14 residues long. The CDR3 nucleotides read TGTGCCAGCCTCGCCTGGACAGCAGTGAGGGAGCAGTACTTC. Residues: CASLAWTAVREQYF.

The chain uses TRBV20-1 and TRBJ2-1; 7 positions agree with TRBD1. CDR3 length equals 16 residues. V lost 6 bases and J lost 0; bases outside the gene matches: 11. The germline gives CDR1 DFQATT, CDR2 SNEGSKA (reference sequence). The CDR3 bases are TGCAGTGCCAACCGAGAGGGGGCAGACTCCTACAATGAGCAGTTCTTC. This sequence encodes CSANREGADSYNEQFF.

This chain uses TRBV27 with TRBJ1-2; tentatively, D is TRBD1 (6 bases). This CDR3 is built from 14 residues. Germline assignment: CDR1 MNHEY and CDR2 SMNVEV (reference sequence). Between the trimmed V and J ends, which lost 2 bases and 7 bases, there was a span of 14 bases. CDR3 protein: CASSLGGVVGGYTF. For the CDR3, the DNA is TGTGCCAGCAGTTTAGGGGGCGTGGTGGGTGGCTACACCTTC.

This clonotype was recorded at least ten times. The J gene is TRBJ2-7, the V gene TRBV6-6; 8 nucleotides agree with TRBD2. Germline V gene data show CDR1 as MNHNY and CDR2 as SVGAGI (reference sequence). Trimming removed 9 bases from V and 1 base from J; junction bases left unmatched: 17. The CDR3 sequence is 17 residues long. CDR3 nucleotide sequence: TGTGCCAGTTACGGGAGGGAGGGGTTCCTATCTTCCTACGAGCAGTACTTC. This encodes CASYGREGFLSSYEQYF.

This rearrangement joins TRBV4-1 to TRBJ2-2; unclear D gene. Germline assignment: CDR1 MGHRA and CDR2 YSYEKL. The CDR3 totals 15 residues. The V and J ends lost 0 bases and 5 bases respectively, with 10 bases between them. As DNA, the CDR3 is TGCGCCAGCAGCCAAGAGGGCCATCCTACCGGGGAGCTGTTTTTT. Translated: CASSQEGHPTGELFF.

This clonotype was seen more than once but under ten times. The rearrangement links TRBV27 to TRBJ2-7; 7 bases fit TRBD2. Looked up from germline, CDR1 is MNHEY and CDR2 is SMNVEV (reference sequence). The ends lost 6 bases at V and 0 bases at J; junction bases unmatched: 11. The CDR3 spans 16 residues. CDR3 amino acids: CASSQHLGRASYEQYF. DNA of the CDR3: TGTGCCAGCAGCCAACATCTAGGGAGGGCCTCCTACGAGCAGTACTTC.

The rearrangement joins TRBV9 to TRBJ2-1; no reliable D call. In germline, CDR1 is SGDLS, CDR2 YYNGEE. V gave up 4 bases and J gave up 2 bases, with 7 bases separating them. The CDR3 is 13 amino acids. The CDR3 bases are TGTGCCAGCAGCCCTCAGCCCTACAATGAGCAGTTCTTC. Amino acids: CASSPQPYNEQFF.

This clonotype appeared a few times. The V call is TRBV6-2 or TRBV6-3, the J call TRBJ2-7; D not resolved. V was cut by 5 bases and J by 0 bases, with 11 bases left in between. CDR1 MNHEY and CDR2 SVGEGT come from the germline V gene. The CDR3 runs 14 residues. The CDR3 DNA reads TGTGCCAGCAGTCCACGGGCCAGCTCCTACGAGCAGTACTTC. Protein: CASSPRASSYEQYF.

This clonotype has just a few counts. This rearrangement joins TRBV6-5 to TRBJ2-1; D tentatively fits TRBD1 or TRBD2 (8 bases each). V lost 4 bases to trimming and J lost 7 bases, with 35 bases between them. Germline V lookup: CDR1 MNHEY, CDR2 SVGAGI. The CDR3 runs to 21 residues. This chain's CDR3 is CASSSPMDRETQRGPWNEQFF. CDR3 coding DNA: TGTGCCAGCAGTTCCCCGATGGACAGGGAAACCCAGCGGGGGCCGTGGAATGAGCAGTTCTTC.

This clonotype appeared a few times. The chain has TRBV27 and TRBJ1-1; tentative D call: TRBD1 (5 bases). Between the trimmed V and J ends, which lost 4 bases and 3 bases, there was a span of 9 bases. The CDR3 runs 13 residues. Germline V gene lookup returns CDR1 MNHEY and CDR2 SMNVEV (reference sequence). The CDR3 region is CASSSWGYTEAFF. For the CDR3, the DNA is TGTGCCAGCAGTTCCTGGGGGTACACTGAAGCTTTCTTT.

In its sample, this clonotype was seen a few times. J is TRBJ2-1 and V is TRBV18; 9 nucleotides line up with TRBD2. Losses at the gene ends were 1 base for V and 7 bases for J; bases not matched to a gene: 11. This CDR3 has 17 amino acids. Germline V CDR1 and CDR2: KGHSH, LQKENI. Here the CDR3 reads CASSPRVGSGGDNEQFF. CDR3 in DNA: TGTGCCAGCTCACCACGTGTTGGTAGCGGGGGTGATAATGAGCAGTTCTTC.